A selection of T cell receptor beta chains follows, all from one sample in a study of OX40 agonist ivuxolimab in advanced cancers. TCRdb's copy holds only in-frame clones and misses some; the assay was immunoSEQ multiplex PCR. The repertoire holds roughly 57,000 clones, 75% to 85% seen once, with roughly 2.4% in the top ten. Here the sequenced sample was CD4+ or CD8+ T cells sorted from blood, taken in a trial of the OX40 agonist ivuxolimab. The source is an adult with an advanced solid tumor such as melanoma, head and neck, liver or kidney cancer. The CDR3 runs from the conserved cysteine through the conserved F or W. A D gene is named only where the DNA matches it firmly. Clone size, where shown, is once, few, many, or a class for clones that have expanded.

D	J	V	size	CDR3	DNA
NA	TRBJ1-1	TRBV27	NA	CASSLMTRDTEAFF	TGTGCCAGCAGTTTAATGACCAGGGACACTGAAGCTTTCTTT
NA	TRBJ1-3	TRBV19	NA	CASSPGPADSGNTIYF	TGTGCCAGTAGTCCCGGCCCAGCTGATTCTGGAAACACCATATATTTT
NA	TRBJ2-3	TRBV27	NA	CASSSIGGSDTQYF	TGTGCCAGCAGCTCAATCGGGGGTTCAGATACGCAGTATTTT
TRBD1	TRBJ2-7	TRBV18	NA	CASSPRMGQGRNEQYF	TGTGCCAGCTCACCACGAATGGGACAGGGAAGGAACGAGCAGTACTTC
NA	TRBJ1-6	TRBV5-1	NA	CASSLAGTPSPLHF	TGCGCCAGCAGCTTGGCCGGGACACCTTCACCCCTCCACTTT
NA	TRBJ1-1	TRBV9	NA	CASSPRGQINTEAFF	TGTGCCAGCAGCCCGAGGGGACAAATTAACACTGAAGCTTTCTTT
TRBD1	TRBJ1-1	TRBV19	few	CASSEHRGPTRAFF	TGTGCCAGTAGTGAACACAGGGGCCCTACAAGGGCTTTCTTT
TRBD1	TRBJ2-7	TRBV25-1	NA	CASTSQGIRYEQYF	TGTGCCAGCACCTCACAGGGGATACGCTACGAGCAGTACTTC
TRBD1	TRBJ2-5	TRBV9	NA	CASSVGTGSETQYF	TGTGCCAGCAGCGTAGGGACAGGGTCCGAGACCCAGTACTTC
TRBD2	TRBJ2-2	TRBV5-1	NA	CASSLAVAGGRTGELFF	TGCGCCAGCAGCTTGGCCGTAGCGGGGGGTCGCACCGGGGAGCTGTTTTTT
NA	TRBJ1-2	TRBV19	NA	CASSIDRTARTYGYTF	TGTGCCAGTAGTATAGATAGAACAGCCCGAACCTATGGCTACACCTTC
NA	TRBJ1-2	TRBV2	few	CASSEAQAALGYTF	TGTGCCAGCAGTGAAGCGCAGGCGGCCCTTGGCTACACCTTC
NA	TRBJ2-5	TRBV19	NA	CASSIRVGRQETQYF	TGTGCCAGTAGTATCCGGGTGGGGCGCCAAGAGACCCAGTACTTC
NA	TRBJ1-5	TRBV7-8	NA	CASSTEAVPGRGTPQHF	TGTGCCAGCAGCACCGAGGCGGTGCCCGGGCGAGGAACGCCCCAGCATTTT
TRBD2	TRBJ2-1	TRBV5-1	NA	CASEAGGTNEQFF	TGCGCCAGCGAAGCGGGGGGCACGAATGAGCAGTTCTTC
TRBD1	TRBJ2-5	TRBV5-1	NA	CASSPGTGAETQYF	TGCGCCAGCAGCCCCGGGACAGGGGCTGAGACCCAGTACTTC